This record concerns one TCR beta chain sequence. The antigen remains unidentified. The germline V gene has CDR1 KGHSH and CDR2 LQKENI. The CDR3 loop spans 16 amino acids. V lost 5 bases and J lost 0, with 13 bases in between. The table came from immunoSEQ multiplex PCR; TCRdb's copy has only in-frame clones and leaves some out. The table includes 62,000 or so clones, 75% to 90% detected once. The data were taken from a study of siplizumab effects on memory and regulatory T cells. Study findings and constraints: Greater diversity than memory cells seemed evident in naive T cells, which also appeared to be major alloresponse contributors. Proliferating Tregs taken from siplizumab cultures were not shown to have a confirmed suppressive function.

The sample taken for sequencing was memory CD4+ T cells sorted from blood. This sequence was found in a human donor in good health. The rearrangement uses TRBV18 and TRBJ2-2; D gene ambiguous. The CDR3 loop reads CASSIMATSNTGELFF. Written as DNA, the CDR3 is TGTGCCAGCTCAATCATGGCTACCTCGAACACCGGGGAGCTGTTTTTT.